Given below is one T cell receptor beta chain in context. Its antigen remains unidentified. At one end the junction does not follow the germline gene, possibly because of a read error. This specimen belongs to a study of early T cells in non-severe SARS-CoV-2 infection (dated by TCRdb to the early 2020s). Describing the broader study: Because TCR sequencing was done on bulk RNA from unsorted whole blood, the alpha and beta chains could not be paired.

The study was a case-control design nested within a healthcare worker cohort in London, UK, with weekly nasopharyngeal swab PCR tests and blood sampling. Healthcare workers were enrolled in the week of the UK lockdown, from 23 to 31 March 2020, and were followed every week for up to roughly 15 weeks. The germline V gene provides CDR1 SQVTM and CDR2 ANQGSEA. From the cysteine up to the phenylalanine, the CDR3 has a length of 13 residues. Solely the CDR3 DNA is kept, with 39 bases framed from the first base. The library was made by 5' RACE. Instrument used: NextSeq 500. The TCR library protocol attached unique molecular identifiers to individual cDNA molecules to correct for sequencing error and PCR bias. Both TCR alpha and beta chains were sequenced, and tight co-correlation was observed between alpha and beta sequence abundances in each sample. The authors' pipeline ran thus. V gene, J gene and CDR3 annotation of TCR sequences was performed with Decombinator V4. Expanded TCRs were defined as changing significantly between any two time points under a Poisson model with p below 0.0001. TCR abundances were normalised to the total number of TCRs sequenced per sample and expressed as counts per million. MAIT TCRs were defined by TRAV1-2 paired with TRAJ12, TRAJ20 or TRAJ33, and iNKT TCRs by TRAV10 paired with TRAJ18. A search of VDJdb, accessed on 1 November 2021, was run for TCRs annotated to CMV, EBV and SARS-CoV-2, with TCRs annotated for multiple antigens excluded. TCRdb redid the processing of the public reads, applying fastp at Q25 and MiXCR, and retained in-frame beta chains. Each entry merges the rows of one CDR3 protein and shows their most common DNA and genes. These V and J calls rely on TCRdb rather than the paper's analysis. This sample lists fewer than 85,000 distinct CDR3 sequences; around 12% were detected once. In total, the top ten clones hold approximately 4.5% of the sample.

The paper as a whole reports these results and caveats: Matching against VDJdb was skewed toward anti-spike CD8 responses, likely underestimated virus-specific expansions, and missed private and CD4 specificities.

The V and J genes are TRBV29-1 and TRBJ2-5; 8 nucleotides in the junction match TRBD1. The TCR sequence derives from an adult who was a healthcare worker with PCR-confirmed SARS-CoV-2 infection or an uninfected control (not recorded which). The specimen was whole blood. The CDR3 region has the sequence CIVEVRGLETQYF. The nucleotide sequence is given as TGCATCGTTGAGGTCAGGGGGCTAGAGACCCAGTACTTC. When the CDR3 is completed using the reference TRBV29-1 and TRBJ2-5 genes on either side, the full variable domain is SAVISQKPSRDICQRGTSLTIQCQVDSQVTMMFWYRQQPGQSLTLIATANQGSEATYESGFVIDKFPISRPNLTFSTLTVSNMSPEDSSIYLCIVEVRGLETQYFGPGTRLLVL.